This entry lists 13 T cell receptor beta chains sequenced from one sample in a study of shared clonotypes between healthy human individuals. Produced via immunoSEQ multiplex PCR; TCRdb's table is partial and in-frame only. The data contain roughly 640,000 clones, less than 85% of them singletons. Sample: memory CD4+ T cells sorted from blood. The subset here: CD45RA-negative fraction. These TCRs come from a woman in her 30s in good health.

The V and J genes are TRBV19 and TRBJ2-2; 10 positions match TRBD2. After removal of 7 bases from V and 7 bases from J, the junction contained 6 bases not matched to a gene. Per germline, CDR1 LNHDA and CDR2 SQIVND (reference sequence). The CDR3 is 14 residues long. DNA for the CDR3: TGTGCCAGTAACGTAGCGGGGGGCGGCGGGGAGCTGTTTTTT. It translates to CASNVAGGGGELFF. Together with reference TRBV19 and TRBJ2-2, the CDR3 gives the full variable domain: DGGITQSPKYLFRKEGQNVTLSCEQNLNHDAMYWYRQDPGQGLRLIYYSQIVNDFQKGDIAEGYSVSREKKESFPLTVTSAQKNPTAFYLCASNVAGGGGELFFGEGSRLTVL.

The chain joins TRBV4-1 to TRBJ2-1, with a possible D match to TRBD2 (5 bases). This CDR3 comprises 16 residues. Trimming took 3 bases from V and 4 from J, leaving 16 bases between them. The germline V gene encodes CDR1 MGHRA and CDR2 YSYEKL. This CDR3 reads CASSQLALGLYNEQFF. Here the CDR3 DNA reads TGCGCCAGCAGCCAGCTAGCCTTGGGGTTGTACAATGAGCAGTTCTTC.

The chain links TRBV5-1 to TRBJ2-5; D ambiguous. Looked up from germline, CDR1 is SGHRS and CDR2 is YFSETQ. This CDR3 has 13 residues. The V and J ends lost 4 bases and 2 bases respectively, with 9 bases between them. The CDR3, as DNA: TGCGCCAGCAGCGACCTAAATCAAGAGACCCAGTACTTC. This sequence encodes CASSDLNQETQYF.

Note on this clone: A much bigger clone sits one base away, suggesting this may be a read error. The chain carries TRBV6-4 and TRBJ1-1; tentative D call: TRBD1 (6 bases). The germline V and J ends were trimmed by 5 bases and 1 base, with 8 bases remaining between them. Germline V gene data show CDR1 as MRHNA and CDR2 as SNTAGT. The CDR3 loop spans 13 amino acids. CDR3 DNA sequence: TGTGCCAGCAGTAGACAGGAGAACACTGAAGCTTTCTTT. Translated: CASSRQENTEAFF.

With regard to this clone: The same CDR3 can be traced to other DNA sequences in this sample. The V gene is TRBV30, the J gene TRBJ1-2; D gene ambiguous. The V gene's germline CDR1 is GTSNPN and CDR2 SVGIG (reference sequence). The CDR3 loop spans 12 amino acids. V lost 2 bases and J lost 2, with 6 bases in between. CDR3: CAWSLGNYGYTF. The CDR3 nucleotides are TGTGCCTGGAGTCTAGGGAACTATGGCTACACCTTC.

The CDR3 DNA is TGTGCCAGCAGTGAAGGGTCCATTGCTACGCAGTATTTT. Protein product: CASSEGSIATQYF. The rearrangement uses TRBV6-1 and TRBJ2-3; D uncertain. Germline CDR1 is MNHNS and CDR2 is SASEGT. V was pared by 1 base and J by 8 bases, with 10 bases between. The CDR3 runs to 13 residues.

The table lists this clone with a few counts. The rearrangement joins TRBV28 to TRBJ2-7; D is uncertain. Per germline, CDR1 MDHEN and CDR2 SYDVKM. The CDR3 spans 12 residues. The V and J ends lost 7 bases and 2 bases respectively, with 9 bases between them. CDR3 DNA sequence: TGTGCCAGCAATACGCGGACCTACGAGCAGTACTTC. It translates to CASNTRTYEQYF.

This clone has just one count. V gene TRBV19 combines with J gene TRBJ1-2, with TRBD1 matching over 7 bases. Germline trimming cut 7 bases from V and 8 bases from J; bases unmatched to any gene: 4. The germline V gene encodes CDR1 LNHDA and CDR2 SQIVND (reference sequence). The length of the CDR3 is 11 residues. In DNA form, the CDR3 reads TGTGCCAGTAACAGGGGCCGGGGCTACACCTTC. This sequence encodes CASNRGRGYTF. Based on the CDR3 plus reference TRBV19 and TRBJ1-2, the full variable domain is DGGITQSPKYLFRKEGQNVTLSCEQNLNHDAMYWYRQDPGQGLRLIYYSQIVNDFQKGDIAEGYSVSREKKESFPLTVTSAQKNPTAFYLCASNRGRGYTFGSGTRLTVV.

This chain uses TRBV29-1 with TRBJ1-1; D gene unclear. With 5 bases removed from V and 6 bases from J, the gap between germline ends came to 10 bases. The CDR3 has 11 amino acids. Germline CDR1 and CDR2: SQVTM and ANQGSEA. The CDR3 sequence is CSVSHGPEAFF. As DNA, the CDR3 is TGCAGCGTTTCCCACGGGCCTGAAGCTTTCTTT.

The rearrangement links TRBV7-9 to TRBJ2-7; 9 bases match TRBD1. Germline V gives CDR1 SEHNR, CDR2 FQNEAQ (reference sequence). The CDR3 extends over 14 amino acids. Trimming took 5 bases from V and 2 from J; bases not matched to a gene: 4. CDR3 coding DNA: TGTGCCAGCAGCCGCCGGACAGGGGCCTACGAGCAGTACTTC. Its protein is CASSRRTGAYEQYF.

J is TRBJ2-3 and V is TRBV28; the D call may be TRBD1 or TRBD2 (6 bases each). The V end was cut by 1 base, the J end by 3 bases, with 11 bases between. Germline lookup yields CDR1 MDHEN and CDR2 SYDVKM. The CDR3 consists of 15 residues. CDR3 nucleotide sequence: TGTGCCAGCAGTTTATCAGGGGCGGGGACAGATACGCAGTATTTT. Translation: CASSLSGAGTDTQYF.

The V call is TRBV7-2, the J call TRBJ1-3, with D possibly being TRBD1 (5 bases). The CDR3 length is 16 residues. Germline CDR1 is SGHTA and CDR2 is FQGNSA. Deletions cut 6 bases from V and 0 bases from J, with 15 bases between. In DNA, the CDR3 is TGTGCCAGCAGGTCTCAAGGGGAACCCTCTGGAAACACCATATATTTT. This gives the protein CASRSQGEPSGNTIYF.

The chain uses TRBV5-1 and TRBJ1-1, with no clear D. The ends were cut back, 6 bases at V and 3 bases at J, with 15 bases in the middle. This CDR3 has 14 residues. The germline V gene encodes CDR1 SGHRS and CDR2 YFSETQ. The CDR3 DNA reads TGCGCCAGCATCTCCGGGCCCCCGGACACTGAAGCTTTCTTT. Its translation: CASISGPPDTEAFF.